Each of the 31 T cell receptor beta chains below was sequenced from the same sample in a study of blood T cell repertoires in COVID-19. Clones were read by immunoSEQ multiplex PCR, and TCRdb kept only the in-frame ones, dropping some. Of some 93,000 clones in the sample, about 85% were seen once. The sample consisted of peripheral blood. These receptors came from a human donor in a cohort sampled during active COVID-19.

This chain joins TRBV25-1 and TRBJ2-3, with TRBD2 identical over 9 bases. V lost 5 bases and J lost 2; bases outside the gene matches: 11. Germline V CDR1 and CDR2: MGHDK, SYGVNS. The CDR3 loop spans 17 amino acids. CDR3 DNA: TGTGCCAGCAGTCGTAATAGCGGGAGCTGGGCCACAGATACGCAGTATTTT. Its translation: CASSRNSGSWATDTQYF.

The genes are TRBV15 and TRBJ2-3; D possibly corresponds to TRBD1 (5 bases). Per the germline V gene, CDR1 is LNHNV and CDR2 is YYDKDF (reference sequence). Trimming left V 0 bases short and J 1 base short, with 14 bases between. The length of the CDR3 is 17 residues. Here the CDR3 reads CATSRDFSGSGTDTQYF. CDR3 DNA: TGTGCCACCAGCAGAGATTTTTCAGGGTCCGGCACAGATACGCAGTATTTT.

Only one count was recorded for this clone. The chain is built from TRBV5-5 and TRBJ1-3, with TRBD1 matching over 9 bases. Losses at the gene ends were 4 bases for V and 0 bases for J; bases not matched to a gene: 8. The CDR3 contains 17 residues. Germline assignment: CDR1 SGHKS and CDR2 YYEKEE (reference sequence). The CDR3, as DNA: TGTGCCAGCAGCCCCATCGGGACAGGGAGCTCTGGAAACACCATATATTTT. Its protein product is CASSPIGTGSSGNTIYF. The complete variable domain, with remaining parts taken from reference TRBV5-5 and TRBJ1-3, reads DAGVTQSPTHLIKTRGQQVTLRCSPISGHKSVSWYQQVLGQGPQFIFQYYEKEERGRGNFPDRFSARQFPNYSSELNVNALLLGDSALYLCASSPIGTGSSGNTIYFGEGSWLTVV.

The V and J genes are TRBV25-1 and TRBJ1-1; D is undetermined. Per the germline V gene, CDR1 is MGHDK and CDR2 is SYGVNS. The length of the CDR3 is 13 residues. V was cut by 5 bases and J by 1 base, with 8 bases left in between. The CDR3 spells CASSKQPNTEAFF. The CDR3 DNA is TGTGCCAGCAGTAAACAGCCGAACACTGAAGCTTTCTTT. Full variable domain (remainder filled in from reference TRBV25-1 and TRBJ1-1): EADIYQTPRYLVIGTGKKITLECSQTMGHDKMYWYQQDPGMELHLIHYSYGVNSTEKGDLSSESTVSRIRTEHFPLTLESARPSHTSQYLCASSKQPNTEAFFGQGTRLTVV.

The chain is built from TRBV5-1 and TRBJ2-1; 10 nucleotides line up with TRBD2. CDR1 and CDR2 (germline): SGHRS, YFSETQ. The ends lost 4 bases at V and 2 bases at J; junction bases unmatched: 15. This CDR3 is built from 19 residues. The CDR3 loop is CASSPRGLAGAGAYNEQFF. CDR3 nucleotides: TGCGCCAGCAGCCCCCGGGGCCTAGCGGGAGCCGGGGCCTACAATGAGCAGTTCTTC.

In the case of this clone: Within the sample, other DNA sequences also encode this same CDR3. This chain connects TRBV15 to TRBJ2-5; D gene uncertain. Trimming removed 0 bases at V and 0 bases at J, with 8 bases between. There are 15 residues in the CDR3. Germline V lookup: CDR1 LNHNV, CDR2 YYDKDF (reference sequence). Written as DNA, the CDR3 is TGTGCCACCAGCAGAGATAGAAGATACCAAGAGACCCAGTACTTC. Translating it yields CATSRDRRYQETQYF.

This clone was recorded once. The chain is built from TRBV7-2 and TRBJ2-7; the match to TRBD2 covers 8 bases. The CDR3 is 14 residues long. Unmatched junction bases numbered 4, after V lost 1 base and J lost 5 bases. CDR1 is SGHTA and CDR2 is FQGNSA in the germline V gene. The CDR3 bases are TGTGCCAGCAGCTTAGTAGCGGGACTCGACGAGCAGTACTTC. Amino acid sequence: CASSLVAGLDEQYF.

The V and J genes are TRBV12-3 or TRBV12-4 and TRBJ2-1; 7 bases are a match to TRBD2. V dropped 6 bases and J dropped 9; count of bases not matched to a gene: 8. The CDR3 totals 13 residues. CDR3 loop: CASSLVGGGEQFF. The DNA of the CDR3 is TGTGCCAGCAGCCTAGTGGGGGGGGGTGAGCAGTTCTTC.

This chain uses TRBV19 with TRBJ2-7; D not certain. This CDR3 is built from 13 residues. V gave up 6 bases and J gave up 3 bases, with 12 bases separating them. Germline values: CDR1 LNHDA, CDR2 SQIVND (reference sequence). For the CDR3, the DNA is TGTGCCAGTAGGTTCGCGATTGGCTACGAGCAGTACTTC. This encodes CASRFAIGYEQYF.

This clone was picked up a small number of times. This chain connects TRBV27 to TRBJ1-2; D unclear. The germline CDR1 and CDR2 sequences are MNHEY and SMNVEV (reference sequence). V lost 3 bases, J lost 7 bases, and 15 bases lay in between. The CDR3 spans 14 residues. CDR3 sequence: CASSFRGGVTGYTF. The CDR3 region has the DNA TGTGCCAGCAGTTTCCGGGGTGGTGTTACTGGCTACACCTTC.

The chain uses TRBV18 and TRBJ1-1, with 8 positions matching TRBD1. CDR3 size: 17 residues. Unmatched junction bases numbered 10, after V lost 2 bases and J lost 2 bases. CDR1 KGHSH and CDR2 LQKENI come from the germline V gene. CDR3 loop: CASSPLGAGQGNTEAFF. The CDR3 coding sequence is TGTGCCAGCTCACCATTGGGGGCCGGACAGGGAAACACTGAAGCTTTCTTT.

The genes are TRBV7-2 and TRBJ2-7; maybe TRBD1 (6 bases). Trimming pared 1 base from V and 7 bases from J, leaving 11 bases between. There are 13 residues in the CDR3. In germline, CDR1 is SGHTA, CDR2 FQGNSA. DNA for the CDR3: TGTGCCAGCAGCTTAGTGCGGACAGATGAGCAGTACTTC. Translating gives CASSLVRTDEQYF.

The chain joins TRBV3-1 (or the pseudogene TRBV3-2) to TRBJ2-3, with unresolved D. V dropped 7 bases and J dropped 6 bases, with 8 bases sitting between them. The CDR3 loop spans 11 amino acids. The V gene's germline CDR1 is LGHDT and CDR2 YNNKEL (reference sequence). CDR3 residues: CASNSGDTQYF. The CDR3, as DNA: TGTGCCAGCAACTCCGGGGATACGCAGTATTTT.

The CDR3 sequence is CASKRGLAETGELFF. The CDR3 nucleotides are TGTGCCAGCAAAAGAGGACTAGCGGAGACCGGGGAGCTGTTTTTT. This rearrangement joins TRBV6-6 to TRBJ2-2; TRBD2 matches at 10 bases. Losses at the gene ends were 7 bases for V and 5 bases for J; bases not matched to a gene: 7. The CDR3 extends over 15 amino acids. Germline CDR1 reads MNHNY; CDR2 reads SVGAGI (reference sequence).

V is TRBV12-3 or TRBV12-4 and J is TRBJ2-3, with D perhaps matching TRBD1 (5 bases). The V gene lost 3 bases and the J gene lost 3 bases, with 7 bases spanning the gap. The CDR3 totals 13 residues. This CDR3 reads CASSFQGTDTQYF. CDR3 DNA: TGTGCCAGCAGTTTCCAGGGAACAGATACGCAGTATTTT.

This clone was seen more than once but under ten times. The V and J genes are TRBV20-1 and TRBJ2-2; TRBD2 might be the D (6 bases). Germline lookup yields CDR1 DFQATT and CDR2 SNEGSKA (reference sequence). V was clipped by 3 bases and J by 7 bases, with 12 bases between them. CDR3 length: 13 amino acids. The CDR3 DNA follows: TGCAGTGCTAGTCGGGGGAGCGGCGGGGAGCTGTTTTTT. This translates into CSASRGSGGELFF.

The chain has TRBV7-9 and TRBJ2-7; tentative D call: TRBD2 (6 bases). V gave up 5 bases and J gave up 7 bases, with 12 bases separating them. The germline gives CDR1 SEHNR, CDR2 FQNEAQ (reference sequence). This CDR3 contains 12 residues. CDR3 DNA: TGTGCCAGCAGCCCGGGACTCGCAGAGCAGTACTTC. It translates to CASSPGLAEQYF.

This chain joins TRBV21-1 and TRBJ1-6. TRBV21-1 is shown as a pseudogene. The length of the CDR3 is 16 residues. DNA of the CDR3: TGTGCCAGCAGCAAAGCGGGGGGGACCCAACTCTCACCCCTCCACTTT. Amino acids: CASSKAGGTQLSPLHF.

In nucleotides, the CDR3 is TGTGCCAGCAGCCCCGCAGAGACAGGGAGCTACGAGCAGTACTTC. The encoded protein is CASSPAETGSYEQYF. J is TRBJ2-7 and V is TRBV5-4, with 7 positions matching TRBD1. The CDR3 has 15 residues. V gave up 4 bases and J gave up 3 bases; unmatched junction bases: 10. From germline, CDR1 is SGHNT and CDR2 YYREEE (reference sequence).

The V gene is TRBV28, the J gene TRBJ1-4; D perhaps matches TRBD1 (6 bases). Trimming removed 6 bases at V and 6 bases at J, with 17 bases between. The germline V gene encodes CDR1 MDHEN and CDR2 SYDVKM. The CDR3 consists of 15 residues. This chain's CDR3 is CASSPPKGGDEKLFF. The CDR3 bases are TGTGCCAGCAGCCCCCCCAAGGGGGGGGATGAAAAACTGTTTTTT.

The chain is built from TRBV12-3 or TRBV12-4 and TRBJ2-5, with TRBD2 matching 8 bases. Germline trimming cut 6 bases from V and 6 bases from J; bases unmatched to any gene: 6. This CDR3 has 13 amino acids. The CDR3 nucleotides are TGTGCCAGCAGGGTTAGCGGGACGAAGACCCAGTACTTC. It specifies CASRVSGTKTQYF.

The chain uses TRBV6-5 and TRBJ1-2, with D unclear. Germline CDR1 and CDR2: MNHEY and SVGAGI. The CDR3 extends over 12 amino acids. V was clipped by 9 bases and J by 8 bases, with 16 bases between them. The CDR3 coding sequence is TGTGCCAGTAGACGGAGCCCTTGGGGCTACACCTTC. Translated, it gives CASRRSPWGYTF.

This chain links TRBV21-1 with TRBJ2-2; no DNA check was done on the table's D call, TRBD1. TRBV21-1 has pseudogene status. The CDR3 runs to 17 residues. CDR3 region: CARPKAPTGYYTGELFF. The CDR3 DNA reads as TGTGCCAGACCCAAAGCCCCGACAGGGTATTACACCGGGGAGCTGTTTTTT.

The chain employs TRBV7-9 and TRBJ2-3; 7 bases map to TRBD2. V was clipped by 6 bases and J by 0 bases; unmatched bases: 6. This CDR3 contains 15 residues. Germline-derived CDR1 and CDR2 are SEHNR and FQNEAQ (reference sequence). The CDR3 DNA follows: TGTGCCAGCAGACTAAGCGGGACTAGCACAGATACGCAGTATTTT. Its translation: CASRLSGTSTDTQYF.

The V call is TRBV24-1, the J call TRBJ2-7, with D unclear. The CDR3 length is 13 residues. Trimming stripped 4 bases from V and 3 bases from J, with 9 bases between. Germline V gene lookup returns CDR1 KGHDR and CDR2 SFDVKD. Written as DNA, the CDR3 is TGTGCCACCAGTGAACCCGGGTACTACGAGCAGTACTTC. Translation: CATSEPGYYEQYF.

This clone was detected once. The V call is TRBV30, the J call TRBJ1-1, with D possibly being TRBD1 (6 bases). The germline V gene has CDR1 GTSNPN and CDR2 SVGIG (reference sequence). CDR3 size: 18 residues. Trimming stripped 3 bases from V and 3 bases from J, with 26 bases between. DNA for the CDR3: TGTGCCTGGAGACAAGATGAGGACAGAACCAACCCGGACACTGAAGCTTTCTTT. Translating gives CAWRQDEDRTNPDTEAFF.

The chain has TRBV3-1 (or the pseudogene TRBV3-2) and TRBJ2-7, with D perhaps TRBD2 (6 bases). This CDR3 has 14 residues. Trimming took 4 bases from V and 3 from J, leaving 13 bases between them. Germline V gives CDR1 LGHDT, CDR2 YNNKEL (reference sequence). The CDR3 reads CASSPLAASYEQYF. In DNA, the CDR3 is TGTGCCAGCAGCCCCTTAGCGGCCAGCTACGAGCAGTACTTC.

The V and J genes are TRBV5-1 and TRBJ2-2; the match to TRBD2 covers 14 bases. CDR3 size: 17 residues. V gave up 4 bases and J gave up 5 bases; unmatched junction bases: 7. The germline gives CDR1 SGHRS, CDR2 YFSETQ. CDR3 bases: TGCGCCAGCAGCGGGGGACTAGCGGGAGTAGGAACCGGGGAGCTGTTTTTT. Its protein product is CASSGGLAGVGTGELFF.

Many counts were recorded for this clone. The V and J genes are TRBV5-1 and TRBJ2-1; D unclear. Trimming stripped 0 bases from V and 6 bases from J, with 25 bases between. This CDR3 is 19 amino acids long. In germline, CDR1 is SGHRS, CDR2 YFSETQ. The chain's CDR3 is CASSLAPVDVRSRGNEQFF. For the CDR3, the DNA is TGCGCCAGCAGCTTGGCTCCCGTTGATGTTCGGTCCCGAGGCAATGAGCAGTTCTTC.

The rearrangement joins TRBV11-2 to TRBJ2-3, with D perhaps TRBD2 (5 bases). Germline V gene lookup returns CDR1 SGHAT and CDR2 FQNNGV. With 5 bases removed from V and 6 bases from J, the gap between germline ends came to 15 bases. CDR3 length equals 14 residues. The CDR3 reads CASSVWTLGDTQYF. Here the CDR3 DNA reads TGTGCCAGCAGCGTCTGGACTCTAGGGGATACGCAGTATTTT.

This chain joins TRBV5-1 and TRBJ2-5; TRBD2 is a possible D gene (6 bases). The CDR3 is 15 amino acids. Trimming removed 1 base from V and 3 bases from J, with 13 bases in between. Germline values: CDR1 SGHRS, CDR2 YFSETQ. In nucleotides, the CDR3 is TGCGCCAGCAGCTTGCGGCTAGCGAAAGAAGAGACCCAGTACTTC. It is translated as CASSLRLAKEETQYF.